Described below is a single T cell receptor beta chain sequence and its context. Its antigen is still unknown. Each patient's relapse followed autologous stem cell transplantation, and brentuximab vedotin exposure varied. Complete response, partial response or progressive disease was recorded as best response. This record comes from a study of PD-1 blockade in classical Hodgkin lymphoma. Study observations and caveats: By cycle point C4D1, TCR diversity had risen significantly in CD4+ cells (but not CD8+ cells). Relative to healthy donors, newly diagnosed patients reportedly had lower baseline TCR diversity, which was reported as lower still in relapsed/refractory patients. Patients newly diagnosed and complete responders had comparable baseline diversity.

Clones were read by immunoSEQ multiplex PCR, and TCRdb kept only the in-frame ones, dropping some. In the table there are more than 85,000 clones, around 90% of which are singletons. This receptor was identified in a human donor with classical Hodgkin lymphoma. The starting material was peripheral blood mononuclear cells (PBMCs), obtained before the second cycle of nivolumab.

As DNA, the CDR3 is TGTGCCAGTAGTCCCGAATTGAGCGGGGGGGCAGATACGCAGTATTTT. Translating gives CASSPELSGGADTQYF. This chain uses TRBV19 with TRBJ2-3, with 10 bases matching TRBD2. The CDR3 covers 16 residues. The V gene end was trimmed by 5 bases and the J gene end by 4 bases; junction bases not matched to a gene: 9. CDR1 and CDR2 from the germline V gene are LNHDA and SQIVND (reference sequence).